This TCR beta chain derives from a study of metastatic and nonmetastatic thyroid tumors. For the study at large: Across peripheral blood and tumor or nodule tissue samples taken from malignant and benign thyroid patients, the repertoires were compared with one another. Whole-study findings and limits: Versus benign nodules, malignant thyroid tumors reportedly had significantly higher TCR beta diversity, in blood and tumor.

Among the patients, none had received any treatment before thyroid surgery. Germline trimming cut 5 bases from V and 6 bases from J; bases unmatched to any gene: 5. The CDR3 is 14 amino acids. Germline values: CDR1 SGHTA, CDR2 FQGNSA. Source study methods: CDR3 differences across clinicopathological groups were used to build a distant-metastasis classifier for papillary thyroid cancer. TCRdb re-called clones from the PCR reads using MiXCR. The V and J calls and clone size come from TCRdb's table, not from the authors' own analysis. The data show fewer than 3,500 clones, with 26% seen just once and about 15% held by the top ten. Relative to its sample, this clone is large. Its antigen is as yet unknown.

This clonotype was sampled from a female donor with papillary thyroid cancer or a benign thyroid nodule (not recorded which). Some clones in this sample may be carry-over from other donors' samples. This sequence joins TRBV7-2 and TRBJ1-2; 11 bases align to TRBD1. Sequences were obtained from tumor tissue. The DNA for the CDR3 is TGTGCCAGCAGCCAGGACAGGGGGCAGGATGGCTACACCTTC. Translated, it gives CASSQDRGQDGYTF.